A selection of T cell receptor beta chains follows, all from one sample in a study. MiXCR was run by TCRdb on the 5' RACE reads, yielding one entry per CDR3 protein. Of some 60,000 distinct CDR3 sequences in the sample, 25% to 30% were seen once. Sequenced sample: tumor-infiltrating naive CD4+ T cells sorted from the breast tumor. All receptors derive from a female donor with breast cancer. Each CDR3 is given with its conserved first and last residue. Fields, in order: V gene, clone size, D gene, J gene, CDR3 DNA, CDR3 protein. The D gene is left open where the match is weak. Clone size is shown for a subset of rows, as once, few, many or a class of expanded clone.

>TRBV5-1|few|-|TRBJ2-2
TGCGCCAGCGGCTCTAGTGACCCGGCCAGAGGGGAGCTGTTTTTT
CASGSSDPARGELFF
>TRBV12-3/TRBV12-4|-|-|TRBJ2-7
TGTGCCAGCAGTTTACGGGCAGGGGGGACCTACGAGCAGTACTTC
CASSLRAGGTYEQYF
>TRBV9|-|-|TRBJ1-2
TGTGCCAGCAGCGTAGAGGCAGGGGTGCATGGCTACACCTTC
CASSVEAGVHGYTF
>TRBV4-2|-|TRBD2|TRBJ2-1
TGTGCCAGCAGCCAAGAAGGAGCGGGACTCTACAATGAGCAGTTCTTC
CASSQEGAGLYNEQFF
>TRBV9|-|-|TRBJ2-1
TGTGCCAGCAGCGTAGAAGGCACAGGGACCTACAATGAGCAGTTCTTC
CASSVEGTGTYNEQFF
>TRBV27|-|TRBD2|TRBJ2-3
TGTGCCAGCAGTTTCCGGGGGGGGGATACGCAGTATTTT
CASSFRGGDTQYF
>TRBV7-3|few|-|TRBJ2-5
TGTGCCAGCAGCTTAAGTGCAGGGCGGGAGACCCAGTACTTC
CASSLSAGRETQYF
>TRBV7-6|few|-|TRBJ1-4
TGTGCCAGCAGCTTAGAAGTGGCGAATGAAAAACTGTTTTTT
CASSLEVANEKLFF
>TRBV20-1|many|-|TRBJ2-7
TGCAGTGCTGGGGATCCCGGGAGCTCCTACGAGCAGTACTTC
CSAGDPGSSYEQYF
>TRBV20-1|few|TRBD2|TRBJ2-5
TGCAGTGCTACCGGGGGGCAAGAGACCCAGTACTTC
CSATGGQETQYF
>TRBV29-1|many|-|TRBJ2-2
TGCAGCGTATTGGCTAGGGCGGGTACCGGGGAGCTGTTTTTT
CSVLARAGTGELFF
>TRBV29-1|many|-|TRBJ1-2
TGCAGCGTTGTCCCACATGCCTTGGGCTATGGCTACACCTTC
CSVVPHALGYGYTF
>TRBV11-2|-|-|TRBJ2-7
TGTGCCAGCAGCTTAGAATTACAGGTGCCCTACGAGCAGTACTTC
CASSLELQVPYEQYF
>TRBV5-4|-|-|TRBJ2-3
TGTGCCAGCAGCGTGCCCCTAAGCACAGATACGCAGTATTTT
CASSVPLSTDTQYF
>TRBV15|-|-|TRBJ1-4
TGTGCCACCAGCAGGTTGGCCGAGGCAACTAATGAAAAACTGTTTTTT
CATSRLAEATNEKLFF
>TRBV12-3/TRBV12-4|few|-|TRBJ1-5
TGTGCCAGCAGTTTACAGGGCGGGGAGAAGCCCCAGCATTTT
CASSLQGGEKPQHF
>TRBV2|-|TRBD1|TRBJ1-5
TGTGCCAGCAGGGGGACAGTCCCCCATCAGCCCCAGCATTTT
CASRGTVPHQPQHF
>TRBV2|-|-|TRBJ2-5
TGTGCCGGTCGGACAGATCAAGAGACCCAGTACTTC
CAGRTDQETQYF
>TRBV29-1|few|TRBD1|TRBJ1-2
TGCAGCGTCGATACGTCGGGACAGGGGGCCCGGATAACCTTC
CSVDTSGQGARITF
>TRBV5-1|-|TRBD2|TRBJ2-4
TGCGCCAGCAGGCTCGTGGGAGGGAAAAACATTCAGTACTTC
CASRLVGGKNIQYF
>TRBV4-2|-|TRBD1|TRBJ1-1
TGTGCCAGCAGCCAAGGAGGTAACAGGGGAGGGTTCACTGAAGCTTTCTTT
CASSQGGNRGGFTEAFF
>TRBV20-1|-|-|TRBJ2-7
TGCAGTGCTAGTGCTAGACCTCCGAACCACGAGCAGTACTTC
CSASARPPNHEQYF
>TRBV7-2|few|TRBD2|TRBJ2-7
TGTGCCAGCAGCTTAGCCCGGACTAGCGGGAGGGGGGGCGAGCAGTACTTC
CASSLARTSGRGGEQYF
>TRBV7-2|few|-|TRBJ2-7
TGTGCCAGCAGCCGAAGTCAGGGGTCAGAGCAGTACTTC
CASSRSQGSEQYF
>TRBV5-5|few|-|TRBJ2-7
TGTGCCAGCAGCCCGCAGACGGACTACGAGCAGTACTTC
CASSPQTDYEQYF
>TRBV5-1|few|TRBD2|TRBJ2-3
TGCGCCAGCAGCTTGGAGGGGACTAGCGGCTCGATAGATACGCAGTATTTT
CASSLEGTSGSIDTQYF
>TRBV7-2|-|-|TRBJ2-7
TGTGCCAGCAGCTTCGACGCAGCTGGGGAGCAGTACTTC
CASSFDAAGEQYF
>TRBV11-2|few|TRBD1|TRBJ1-4
TGTGCCAGCAGCTCGCAGCAGGGGGTTGAAAAACTGTTTTTT
CASSSQQGVEKLFF
>TRBV7-6|medium-sized|TRBD2|TRBJ2-5
TGTGCCAGCAGCTCCGGACTAGCGGGAGGGCCGTGGGAGACCCAGTACTTC
CASSSGLAGGPWETQYF
>TRBV3-1|-|-|TRBJ2-5
TGTGCCAGCAGCCTAATAGAGGAAGAGACCCAGTACTTC
CASSLIEEETQYF
>TRBV4-3|many|TRBD2|TRBJ2-3
TGCGCCAGCAGCCAAGAGACTAGCGGGAGAGGAGATACGCAGTATTTT
CASSQETSGRGDTQYF
>TRBV20-1|few|-|TRBJ2-1
TGCAGTGTACCGAGCGGATACTACAATGAGCAGTTCTTC
CSVPSGYYNEQFF
>TRBV5-5|-|-|TRBJ1-4
TGTGCCAGCAGCTTGCCGTGGGAGGAAAAACTGTTTTTT
CASSLPWEEKLFF
>TRBV21-1|medium-sized|-|TRBJ1-6
TGTGCCAGCAGCAAAGACCTTAACCTTTTATCCCTCCACTTT
CASSKDLNLLSLHF
>TRBV20-1|-|-|TRBJ2-1
TGCAGTGCTTCACTCCCAACCCCCGGGGGAAATGAGCAGTTCTTC
CSASLPTPGGNEQFF
>TRBV9|many|-|TRBJ2-3
TGTGCCAGCAGCGTAGTTGGGTCGATCACAGATACGCAGTATTTT
CASSVVGSITDTQYF
>TRBV7-3|-|-|TRBJ1-1
TGTGCCAGCAGCTTAAGGGCAGCCATGAACACTGAAGCTTTCTTT
CASSLRAAMNTEAFF
>TRBV5-4|once|-|TRBJ1-1
TGTGCCAGCAGCTTGGTAGGCAGGGTGAACACTGAAGCTTTCTTT
CASSLVGRVNTEAFF